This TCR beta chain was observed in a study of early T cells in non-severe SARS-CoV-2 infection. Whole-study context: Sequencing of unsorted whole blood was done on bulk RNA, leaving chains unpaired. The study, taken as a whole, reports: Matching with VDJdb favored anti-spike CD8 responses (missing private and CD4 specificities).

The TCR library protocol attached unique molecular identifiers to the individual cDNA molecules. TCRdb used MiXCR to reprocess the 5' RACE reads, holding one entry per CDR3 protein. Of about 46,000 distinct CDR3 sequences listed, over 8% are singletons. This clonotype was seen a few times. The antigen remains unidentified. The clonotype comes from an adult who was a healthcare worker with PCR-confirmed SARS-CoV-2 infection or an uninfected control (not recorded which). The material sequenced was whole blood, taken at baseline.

For the CDR3, the DNA is TGTGCCAGCAGCCCCCGGGGTAACACCGGGGAGCTGTTTTTT. Translating gives CASSPRGNTGELFF. The V call is TRBV7-2, the J call TRBJ2-2; maybe TRBD2 (5 bases). Germline V gene sequence: CDR1 SGHTA, CDR2 FQGNSA. V was pared by 5 bases and J by 2 bases, with 9 bases between. The CDR3 contains 14 residues.